What follows describes a single T cell receptor (beta chain). The antigen remains undetermined. This may arise from a read error, as a much more abundant clone is one base away. This sample was taken from a study of breast tumors, draining lymph nodes, adjacent tissues. Germline CDR1 DFQATT, CDR2 SNEGSKA (reference sequence). V shed 3 bases and J 6 bases; nucleotides not matched to a gene: 8. CDR3 length: 14 residues. Each CDR3 protein gets one entry after TCRdb re-called the multiplex PCR reads with MiXCR. The sample shows 150,000 to 200,000 distinct CDR3 sequences, roughly a third of them seen only once. Axillary draining lymph nodes of breast cancer patients supplied the node samples. Study-wide results and caveats: The data were judged consistent with most tumor T cells coming from lymph node and expanding in tumor. Luminal-like breast cancer showed significantly greater tumor-nontumor repertoire similarity than basal-like breast cancer did. Tumor repertoires ranked between lymph nodes and nontumor tissue in diversity, with V and J gene preferences.

The chain employs TRBV20-1 and TRBJ2-7, with 10 bases fitting TRBD2. Source material: axillary lymph node tissue. This clonotype was obtained from a female donor with breast cancer. Some clones in this sample may be carry-over from other donors' samples. The CDR3: CSARPSGSTSEQYF. The CDR3 DNA sequence: TGCAGTGCTAGGCCTAGCGGGAGTACTTCCGAGCAGTACTTC.